The 2 T cell receptor beta chains below come from one sample, sequenced in a study of blood T cell repertoires in COVID-19. TCRdb's copy holds only in-frame clones and misses some; the assay was immunoSEQ multiplex PCR. The repertoire includes roughly 60,000 clones, roughly 80% of them detected once, and approximately 5.9% sits in the top ten. The sample consisted of peripheral blood. The receptor set was obtained from a human donor in a cohort sampled during active or convalescent COVID-19.

The chain couples TRBV27 to TRBJ1-4, with a weak D call TRBD1 (5 bases). The germline V gene encodes CDR1 MNHEY and CDR2 SMNVEV (reference sequence). CDR3 length equals 12 residues. The V gene lost 6 bases and the J gene lost 10 bases, with 12 bases spanning the gap. As DNA, the CDR3 is TGTGCCAGCAGCAGGGACGGGGGAAAACTGTTTTTT. It yields the protein CASSRDGGKLFF.

The chain uses TRBV24-1 and TRBJ1-2; D remains unclear. CDR1 is KGHDR, CDR2 SFDVKD, per germline. This CDR3 is 14 amino acids long. V lost 0 bases and J 1 base, leaving 5 bases between the germline ends. CDR3 amino acids: CATSDLGSNYGYTF. In nucleotides, the CDR3 is TGTGCCACCAGTGATTTGGGCAGTAACTATGGCTACACCTTC.